This T cell receptor beta chain was identified during a study of CD8 T cells in Susac syndrome. RNA in amounts of about 0.5 to 1 ug was reverse transcribed with random hexamers. Multiplex immunoSEQ PCR targeted 54 Vbeta and 13 Jbeta TCR beta segments. A single record per CDR3 protein comes from TCRdb applying MiXCR to the immunoSEQ multiplex PCR reads. The table shows approximately 120,000 distinct CDR3 sequences, with just over 90% occurring only once. The CDR3 runs to 13 residues. Deletions cut 4 bases from V and 1 base from J, with 5 bases between. CDR1 and CDR2 from the germline V gene are SGDLS and YYNGEE. TCR beta was sequenced from blood CD8+ and CD4+ T cells. Multiple sclerosis controls were treatment-naive patients with stable or active relapsing-remitting disease. The authors negatively isolated CD8+ and CD4+ T cells and FACS-enriched TEMRA cells.

Sequencing was performed on CD8+ T cells from PBMCs. The chain is built from TRBV9 and TRBJ2-2; D is unresolved. The receptor's source is a human donor with multiple sclerosis. The CDR3 bases are TGTGCCAGCAGCATGGGGAACACCGGGGAGCTGTTTTTT. Protein product: CASSMGNTGELFF.